This record concerns one T cell receptor beta chain sequence. This entry belongs to a study of blood T cell repertoires in COVID-19. Participants came from roughly 23 US areas, aged roughly 18 to 89 years. Two negative PCRs, clearance, or symptom resolution were required of recovered Cohort 3 donors. V lost 0 bases to trimming and J lost 9 bases; unmatched junction nucleotides: 6. The CDR3 runs to 14 residues. Germline V gene lookup returns CDR1 SGHNT and CDR2 YYREEE (reference sequence). Clones were sequenced by immunoSEQ multiplex PCR, and TCRdb holds only the in-frame ones, with some missing. There are about 210,000 clones in the sample; roughly 77% occur only once, and around 9% lies in the top ten.

The sequenced sample was PBMCs or T cells enriched from blood (not recorded which). The source is a man aged 35 to 55 who had recovered from COVID-19. The chain has TRBV5-4 and TRBJ2-7; TRBD2 matches 10 bases. Written as DNA, the CDR3 is TGTGCCAGCAGCTTGGAACTAGCGGGGTTCGCGCAGTACTTC. Protein: CASSLELAGFAQYF. Using reference TRBV5-4 and TRBJ2-7 for the parts outside the CDR3, the full variable domain is ETGVTQSPTHLIKTRGQQVTLRCSSQSGHNTVSWYQQALGQGPQFIFQYYREEENGRGNFPPRFSGLQFPNYSSELNVNALELDDSALYLCASSLELAGFAQYFGPGTRLTVT.